These 24 T cell receptor beta chains originate from one sample sequenced in a study of human T cells and chemical hapten exposure. As to time point: patch test 3, about 24 weeks after DPC sensitization. Treatment in this sample: therapeutic diphenylcyclopropenone sensitization with weekly scalp DPC. A single record per CDR3 protein comes from TCRdb applying MiXCR to the RACE reads. The sample shows approximately 86,000 distinct CDR3 sequences, approximately 10% of them seen only once. This material consisted of whole blood, taken in connection with sensitization to the hapten diphenylcyclopropenone (DPC). These receptors originate from a woman in her twenties or thirties with alopecia areata. Some clones in this sample may be carry-over from other donors' samples.

This clonotype was recorded many times. V and J are TRBV20-1 and TRBJ2-7; the D is unclear. Trimming took off 6 bases at V and 2 bases at J, with 11 bases between the two ends. CDR3 length: 12 amino acids. The germline CDR1 and CDR2 sequences are DFQATT and SNEGSKA (reference sequence). The CDR3: CSAKGTTYEQYF. The CDR3 DNA sequence: TGCAGTGCCAAAGGTACGACCTACGAGCAGTACTTC.

The chain is built from TRBV7-2 and TRBJ2-1, with 8 bases that match TRBD2. Germline-derived CDR1 and CDR2 are SGHTA and FQGNSA. The CDR3 loop spans 15 amino acids. V lost 6 bases to trimming and J lost 1 base; unmatched junction nucleotides: 5. CDR3 residues: CASSRASGSYNEQFF. CDR3 bases: TGTGCCAGCAGTCGGGCTAGCGGGTCCTACAATGAGCAGTTCTTC.

The chain couples TRBV18 to TRBJ2-4, with D hard to call. The CDR3 sequence is 14 residues long. Trimming left V 3 bases short and J 3 bases short, with 9 bases between. The germline CDR1 and CDR2 sequences are KGHSH and LQKENI. The CDR3 spells CASSPAEDKNIQYF. The DNA of the CDR3 is TGTGCCAGCTCACCGGCTGAGGACAAAAACATTCAGTACTTC.

The sample holds many counts of this clonotype. The J gene is TRBJ1-5, the V gene TRBV6-5; D perhaps matches TRBD1 (5 bases). Trimming cost V 6 bases and J 6 bases, with 9 bases left between them. This CDR3 is built from 12 residues. Germline assignment: CDR1 MNHEY and CDR2 SVGAGI. CDR3 DNA sequence: TGTGCCAGCAGCCCCGGGGGTCAGCCCCAGCATTTT. Encoded protein: CASSPGGQPQHF.

This clonotype has only a few counts. The chain links TRBV18 to TRBJ2-3; D is ambiguous. The germline V and J ends were trimmed by 3 bases and 7 bases, with 17 bases remaining between them. This CDR3 spans 15 amino acids. Germline loops: CDR1 KGHSH, CDR2 LQKENI. The CDR3 DNA reads TGTGCCAGCTCACCTGATCTCCAGCATGGGCATACGCAGTATTTT. This codes for CASSPDLQHGHTQYF.

This clonotype was picked up many times. This chain uses TRBV27 with TRBJ2-5; D gene ambiguous. The CDR3 sequence is 13 residues long. Per the germline V gene, CDR1 is MNHEY and CDR2 is SMNVEV (reference sequence). Trimming took 5 bases from V and 4 from J, leaving 11 bases between them. DNA for the CDR3: TGTGCCAGCAGTCCAAGAACCCGAGAGACCCAGTACTTC. Encoded protein: CASSPRTRETQYF.

This clonotype was counted ten times or more. The J gene is TRBJ2-7, the V gene TRBV28; D gene ambiguous. CDR3 length equals 12 residues. Germline V gene sequence: CDR1 MDHEN, CDR2 SYDVKM. V lost 6 bases and J lost 2, with 8 bases in between. CDR3 sequence reads: CASRTIPYEQYF. In DNA form, the CDR3 reads TGTGCCAGCAGGACCATCCCCTACGAGCAGTACTTC.

J is TRBJ1-2 and V is TRBV28; 7 nucleotides agree with TRBD1. Looked up from germline, CDR1 is MDHEN and CDR2 is SYDVKM. This CDR3 comprises 15 residues. The V and J ends lost 1 base and 4 bases, in that order; junction bases with no gene match: 6. The CDR3 here is CASSLSATGTYGYTF. CDR3 coding DNA: TGTGCCAGCAGTTTATCAGCGACAGGGACCTATGGCTACACCTTC.

This clonotype has at least ten counts. This chain uses TRBV20-1 with TRBJ2-7; the match to TRBD2 covers 10 bases. The germline V gene has CDR1 DFQATT and CDR2 SNEGSKA (reference sequence). Losses at the gene ends were 1 base for V and 4 bases for J; bases not matched to a gene: 4. The CDR3 contains 14 residues. Here the CDR3 reads CSARVASGGYEQYV. The CDR3 nucleotides read TGCAGTGCTAGAGTGGCTAGCGGGGGTTACGAGCAGTACGTC.

There are many counts of this clonotype. The gene calls are TRBV29-1 and TRBJ2-5; D unclear. Germline CDR1 SQVTM, CDR2 ANQGSEA. This CDR3 is 12 amino acids long. Trimming cost V 6 bases and J 1 base, with 9 bases left between them. The CDR3 DNA sequence: TGCAGCGTCCATGAAGTCCAAGAGACCCAGTACTTC. Translating gives CSVHEVQETQYF. The whole variable domain, filled in from reference TRBV29-1 and TRBJ2-5, reads SAVISQKPSRDICQRGTSLTIQCQVDSQVTMMFWYRQQPGQSLTLIATANQGSEATYESGFVIDKFPISRPNLTFSTLTVSNMSPEDSSIYLCSVHEVQETQYFGPGTRLLVL.

This clonotype was seen a handful of times. The chain carries TRBV20-1 and TRBJ2-5; 13 bases match TRBD2. Germline V lookup: CDR1 DFQATT, CDR2 SNEGSKA (reference sequence). CDR3 size: 16 residues. V trimming: 3 bases; J trimming: 2 bases; junction bases outside the gene matches: 6. Written as DNA, the CDR3 is TGCAGTGCTAGGGGGACTAGCGGGGAGCATCAAGAGACCCAGTACTTC. Protein: CSARGTSGEHQETQYF.

The chain joins TRBV28 to TRBJ2-7; a weak D match, TRBD2 (7 bases). Trimming shortened V by 4 bases and J by 2 bases, and 12 bases separated the two germline ends. This CDR3 spans 14 amino acids. The germline CDR1 and CDR2 sequences are MDHEN and SYDVKM. The CDR3 sequence: CASSSVGGPYEQYV. The DNA of the CDR3 is TGTGCCAGCAGTTCCGTGGGGGGGCCCTACGAGCAGTACGTC.

The CDR3 nucleotides read TGTGCCAGCAGCCCCCAGGTCGCGGGAGGCAATGAGCAGTTCTTC. It specifies CASSPQVAGGNEQFF. The gene calls are TRBV7-2 and TRBJ2-1, with 8 bases that match TRBD2. The CDR3 totals 15 residues. The trim removed 5 bases at V and 6 bases at J, leaving 9 bases unmatched. In germline, CDR1 is SGHTA, CDR2 FQGNSA.

This clonotype was counted ten times or more. V and J are TRBV28 and TRBJ1-2; TRBD1 matches 12 bases. V shed 5 bases and J 4 bases; nucleotides not matched to a gene: 8. Germline V gene sequence: CDR1 MDHEN, CDR2 SYDVKM. CDR3 length equals 16 residues. CDR3 coding DNA: TGTGCCAGCAGTATGACCGGGACAGGGGGCAGCTATGGCTACACCTTC. It codes for CASSMTGTGGSYGYTF.

This clonotype was seen a few times. The genes are TRBV10-3 and TRBJ2-3; no clear D. This CDR3 is built from 13 residues. Trimming removed 4 bases at V and 4 bases at J, with 9 bases between. CDR1 is ENHRY and CDR2 is SYGVKD in the germline V gene. The DNA of the CDR3 is TGTGCCATCAGTGTTGAGCAGGCAGATACGCAGTATTTT. Its protein product is CAISVEQADTQYF.

This clonotype was observed a few times. The chain has TRBV28 and TRBJ1-3; unclear D gene. Trimming stripped 6 bases from V and 3 bases from J, with 15 bases between. CDR3 length: 15 amino acids. Germline V gene lookup returns CDR1 MDHEN and CDR2 SYDVKM. Here the CDR3 reads CASSRAQAGGNTIYF. The CDR3 coding sequence is TGTGCCAGCAGCCGGGCTCAGGCTGGTGGAAACACCATATATTTT.

The rearrangement joins TRBV11-1 to TRBJ1-1; D unresolved. CDR1 SGHAT and CDR2 FQDESV come from the germline V gene (reference sequence). V was clipped by 4 bases and J by 8 bases, with 11 bases between them. The CDR3 has 12 residues. CDR3 residues: CASSSPSGEAFF. CDR3 in DNA: TGTGCCAGCAGCTCGCCGTCCGGGGAAGCTTTCTTT.

The table lists this clonotype with many counts. In nucleotides, the CDR3 is TGTGCCAGCAGTTTAGTGGACGGTCCAAAGTACGTC. It encodes CASSLVDGPKYV. The chain uses TRBV28 and TRBJ2-7; D is undetermined. Germline loops: CDR1 MDHEN, CDR2 SYDVKM. The V and J ends lost 2 bases and 11 bases respectively, with 13 bases between them. The length of the CDR3 is 12 residues.

The J gene is TRBJ2-7, the V gene TRBV28; D is ambiguous. This CDR3 has 12 amino acids. V was cut by 5 bases and J by 6 bases, with 11 bases left in between. From germline, CDR1 is MDHEN and CDR2 SYDVKM. This CDR3 reads CASSLIWAEQYF. The CDR3 DNA reads as TGTGCCAGCAGTCTCATATGGGCCGAGCAGTACTTC.

This clonotype has a handful of counts. V is TRBV10-2 and J is TRBJ2-1; 11 bases agree with TRBD2. V lost 3 bases and J lost 4; bases outside the gene matches: 5. CDR3 length: 16 amino acids. CDR1 and CDR2 from the germline V gene are WSHSY and SAAADI. CDR3 sequence reads: CASSDGLAGGYNEQFF. The CDR3 region has the DNA TGCGCCAGCAGTGATGGGCTAGCGGGGGGTTACAATGAGCAGTTCTTC.

This clonotype was recorded a few times. The CDR3 sequence: CASSFIPVGGDQPQHF. For the CDR3, the DNA is TGTGCCAGCAGTTTCATACCCGTGGGGGGCGATCAGCCCCAGCATTTT. The chain is built from TRBV6-2 or TRBV6-3 and TRBJ1-5, with TRBD1 as a possible D gene (6 bases). The CDR3 extends over 16 amino acids. The V and J ends lost 4 bases and 5 bases respectively, with 18 bases between them. Per the germline V gene, CDR1 is MNHEY and CDR2 is SVGEGT.

Ten or more counts support this clonotype. The chain uses TRBV20-1 and TRBJ1-1; D call uncertain. This CDR3 has 18 residues. Germline V gene lookup returns CDR1 DFQATT and CDR2 SNEGSKA (reference sequence). V lost 4 bases to trimming and J lost 0 bases, with 24 bases between them. Here the CDR3 reads CSAISTAVQKPMNTEAFF. CDR3 in DNA: TGCAGTGCTATTTCCACGGCAGTTCAAAAACCCATGAACACTGAAGCTTTCTTT.

This chain connects TRBV10-3 to TRBJ2-7; possibly TRBD1 for D (6 bases). This CDR3 is built from 13 residues. Germline loops: CDR1 ENHRY, CDR2 SYGVKD. V lost 4 bases and J 5 bases, leaving 12 bases between the germline ends. CDR3 bases: TGTGCCATCAGTGTGGACAGTGCCAACGAGCAGTACTTC. Translating it yields CAISVDSANEQYF.

The chain couples TRBV10-3 to TRBJ2-5, with 11 bases lining up with TRBD2. Trimming removed 0 bases from V and 5 bases from J; junction bases left unmatched: 2. Germline V gene lookup returns CDR1 ENHRY and CDR2 SYGVKD. The length of the CDR3 is 15 residues. The CDR3 region is CAISESTSGGETQYF. CDR3 nucleotides: TGTGCCATCAGTGAGTCAACTAGCGGGGGTGAGACCCAGTACTTC.